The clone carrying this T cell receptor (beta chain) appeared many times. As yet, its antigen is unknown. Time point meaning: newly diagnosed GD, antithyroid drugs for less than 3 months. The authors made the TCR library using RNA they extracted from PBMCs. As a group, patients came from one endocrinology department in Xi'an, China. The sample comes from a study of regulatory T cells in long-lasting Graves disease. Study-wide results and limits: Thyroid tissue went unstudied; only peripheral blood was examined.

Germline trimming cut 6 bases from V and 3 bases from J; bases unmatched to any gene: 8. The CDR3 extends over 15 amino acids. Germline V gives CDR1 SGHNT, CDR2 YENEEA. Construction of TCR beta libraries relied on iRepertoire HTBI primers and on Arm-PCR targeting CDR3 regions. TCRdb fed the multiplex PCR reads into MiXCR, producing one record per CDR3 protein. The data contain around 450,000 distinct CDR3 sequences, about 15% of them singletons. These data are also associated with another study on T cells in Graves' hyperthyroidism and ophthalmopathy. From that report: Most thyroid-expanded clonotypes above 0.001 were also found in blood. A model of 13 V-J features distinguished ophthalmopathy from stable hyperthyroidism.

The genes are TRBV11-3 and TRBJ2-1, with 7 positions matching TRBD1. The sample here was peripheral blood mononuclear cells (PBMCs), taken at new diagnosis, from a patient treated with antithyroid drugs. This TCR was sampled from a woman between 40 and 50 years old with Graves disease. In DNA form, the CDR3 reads TGTGCCAGCAGTTCCAGGGGGATCTACTACAATGAGCAGTTCTTC. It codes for CASSSRGIYYNEQFF.